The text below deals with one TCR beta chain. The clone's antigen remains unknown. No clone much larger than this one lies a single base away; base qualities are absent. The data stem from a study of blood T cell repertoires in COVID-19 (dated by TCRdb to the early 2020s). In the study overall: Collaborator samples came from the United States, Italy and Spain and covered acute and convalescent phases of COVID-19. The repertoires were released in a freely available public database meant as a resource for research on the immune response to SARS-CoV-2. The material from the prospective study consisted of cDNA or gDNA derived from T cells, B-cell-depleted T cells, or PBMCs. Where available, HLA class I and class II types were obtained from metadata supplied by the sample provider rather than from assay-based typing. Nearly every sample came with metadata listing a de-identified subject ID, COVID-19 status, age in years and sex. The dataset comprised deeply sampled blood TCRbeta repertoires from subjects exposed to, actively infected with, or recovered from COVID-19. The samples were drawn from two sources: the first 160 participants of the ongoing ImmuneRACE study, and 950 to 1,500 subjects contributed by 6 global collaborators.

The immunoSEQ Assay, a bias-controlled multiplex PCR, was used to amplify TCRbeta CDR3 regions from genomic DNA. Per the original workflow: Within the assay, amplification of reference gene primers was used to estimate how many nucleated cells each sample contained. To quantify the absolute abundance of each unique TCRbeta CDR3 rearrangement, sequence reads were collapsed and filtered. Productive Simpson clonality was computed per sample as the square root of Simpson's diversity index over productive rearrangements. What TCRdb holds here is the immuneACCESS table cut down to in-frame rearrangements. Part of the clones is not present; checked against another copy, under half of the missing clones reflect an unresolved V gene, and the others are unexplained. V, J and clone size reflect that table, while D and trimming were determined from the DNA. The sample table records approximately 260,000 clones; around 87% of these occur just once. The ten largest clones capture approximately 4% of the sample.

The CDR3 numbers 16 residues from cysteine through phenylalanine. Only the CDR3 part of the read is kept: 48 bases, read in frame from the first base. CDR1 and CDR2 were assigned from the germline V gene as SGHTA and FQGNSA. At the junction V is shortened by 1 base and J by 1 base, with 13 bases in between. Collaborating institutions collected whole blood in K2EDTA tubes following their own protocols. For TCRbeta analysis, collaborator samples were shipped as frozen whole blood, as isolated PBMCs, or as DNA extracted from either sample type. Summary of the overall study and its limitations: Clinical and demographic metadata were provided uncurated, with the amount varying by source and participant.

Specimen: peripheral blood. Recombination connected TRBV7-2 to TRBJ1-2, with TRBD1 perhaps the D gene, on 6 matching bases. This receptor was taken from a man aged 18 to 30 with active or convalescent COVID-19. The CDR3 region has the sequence CASSLGGDRINYGYTF. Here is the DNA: TGTGCCAGCAGCTTAGGAGGCGACAGGATTAACTATGGCTACACCTTC.